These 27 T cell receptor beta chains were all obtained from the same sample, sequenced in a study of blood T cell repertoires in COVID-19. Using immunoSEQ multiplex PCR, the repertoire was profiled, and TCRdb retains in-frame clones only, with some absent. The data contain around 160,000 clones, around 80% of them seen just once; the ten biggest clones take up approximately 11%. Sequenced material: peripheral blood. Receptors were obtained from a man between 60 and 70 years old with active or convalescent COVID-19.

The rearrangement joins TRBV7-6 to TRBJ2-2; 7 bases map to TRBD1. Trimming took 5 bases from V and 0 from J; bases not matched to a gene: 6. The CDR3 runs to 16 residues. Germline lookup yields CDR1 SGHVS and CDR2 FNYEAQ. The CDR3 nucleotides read TGTGCCAGCAGCGTAAGGGGACAGTCGAACACCGGGGAGCTGTTTTTT. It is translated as CASSVRGQSNTGELFF.

CDR3 in DNA: TGTGCCAGCAGCTTAGAGCGGTTTTCTGGAAACACCATATATTTT. Translating gives CASSLERFSGNTIYF. The chain is built from TRBV11-2 and TRBJ1-3; D remains ambiguous. The CDR3 spans 15 residues. With 0 bases removed from V and 1 base from J, the gap between germline ends came to 7 bases. CDR1 is SGHAT, CDR2 FQNNGV, per germline. Variable domain in full (rest from reference TRBV11-2 and TRBJ1-3): EAGVAQSPRYKIIEKRQSVAFWCNPISGHATLYWYQQILGQGPKLLIQFQNNGVVDDSQLPKDRFSAERLKGVDSTLKIQPAKLEDSAVYLCASSLERFSGNTIYFGEGSWLTVV.

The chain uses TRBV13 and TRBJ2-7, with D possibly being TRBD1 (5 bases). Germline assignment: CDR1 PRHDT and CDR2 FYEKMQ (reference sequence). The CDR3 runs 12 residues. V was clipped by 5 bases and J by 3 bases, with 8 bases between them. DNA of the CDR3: TGTGCCAGCAGCCGGCAGGGCTACGAGCAGTACTTC. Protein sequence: CASSRQGYEQYF.

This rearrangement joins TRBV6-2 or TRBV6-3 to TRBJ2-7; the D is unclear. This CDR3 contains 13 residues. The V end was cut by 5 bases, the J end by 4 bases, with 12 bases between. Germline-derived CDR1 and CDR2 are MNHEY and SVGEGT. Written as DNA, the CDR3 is TGTGCCAGCAGTCCATTCTACCCATACGAGCAGTACTTC. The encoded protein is CASSPFYPYEQYF.

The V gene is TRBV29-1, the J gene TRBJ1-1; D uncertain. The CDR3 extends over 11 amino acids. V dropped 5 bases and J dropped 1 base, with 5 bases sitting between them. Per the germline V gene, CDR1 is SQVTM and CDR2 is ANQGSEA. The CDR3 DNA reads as TGCAGCGTTTCAGGGAACACTGAAGCTTTCTTT. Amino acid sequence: CSVSGNTEAFF.

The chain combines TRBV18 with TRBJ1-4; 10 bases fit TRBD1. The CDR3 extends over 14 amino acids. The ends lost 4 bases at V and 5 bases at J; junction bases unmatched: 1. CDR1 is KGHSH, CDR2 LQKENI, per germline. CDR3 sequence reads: CASSRQGANEKLFF. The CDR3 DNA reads TGTGCCAGCTCACGACAGGGGGCAAATGAAAAACTGTTTTTT.

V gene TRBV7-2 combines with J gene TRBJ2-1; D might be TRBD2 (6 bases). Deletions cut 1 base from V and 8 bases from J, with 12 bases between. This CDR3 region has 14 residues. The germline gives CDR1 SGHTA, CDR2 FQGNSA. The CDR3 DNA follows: TGTGCCAGCAGCTTAGGGGGCGGGAAAGATGAGCAGTTCTTC. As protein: CASSLGGGKDEQFF.

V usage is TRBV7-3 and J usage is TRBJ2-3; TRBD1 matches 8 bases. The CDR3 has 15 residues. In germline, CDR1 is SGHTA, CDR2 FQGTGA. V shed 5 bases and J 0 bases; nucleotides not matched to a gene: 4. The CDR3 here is CASSRRTGSTDTQYF. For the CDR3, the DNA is TGTGCCAGCAGCCGTCGGACAGGGAGCACAGATACGCAGTATTTT.

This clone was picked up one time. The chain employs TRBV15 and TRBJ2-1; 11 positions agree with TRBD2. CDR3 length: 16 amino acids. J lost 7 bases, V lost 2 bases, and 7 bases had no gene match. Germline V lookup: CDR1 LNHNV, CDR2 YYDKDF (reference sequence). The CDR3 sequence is CATSRPGLAAENEQFF. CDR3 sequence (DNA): TGTGCCACCAGCAGACCGGGACTAGCGGCGGAAAATGAGCAGTTCTTC.

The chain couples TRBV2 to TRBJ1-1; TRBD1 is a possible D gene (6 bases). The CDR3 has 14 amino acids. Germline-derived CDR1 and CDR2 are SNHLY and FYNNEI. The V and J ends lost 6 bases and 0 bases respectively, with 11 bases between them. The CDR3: CASSRDMMNTEAFF. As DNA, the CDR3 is TGTGCCAGCAGCCGGGACATGATGAACACTGAAGCTTTCTTT.

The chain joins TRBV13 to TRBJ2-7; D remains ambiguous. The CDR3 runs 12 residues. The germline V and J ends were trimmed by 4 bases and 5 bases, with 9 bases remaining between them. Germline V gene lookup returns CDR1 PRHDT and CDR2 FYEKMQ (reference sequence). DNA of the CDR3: TGTGCCAGCAGCTCCCACTTTAACGAGCAGTACTTC. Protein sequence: CASSSHFNEQYF.

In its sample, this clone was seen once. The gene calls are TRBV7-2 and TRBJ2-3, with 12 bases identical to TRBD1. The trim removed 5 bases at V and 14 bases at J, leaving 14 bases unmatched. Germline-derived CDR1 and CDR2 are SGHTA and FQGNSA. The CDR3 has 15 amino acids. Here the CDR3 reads CASSLGGTGGVAWYF. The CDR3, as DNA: TGTGCCAGCAGCCTTGGCGGGACAGGGGGCGTTGCGTGGTATTTT.

CDR3 nucleotide sequence: TGTGCCAGTAGTGATGATAGGAGCGCAGATACGCAGTATTTT. This sequence encodes CASSDDRSADTQYF. The chain uses TRBV19 and TRBJ2-3; D call uncertain. Trimming took 5 bases from V and 4 from J, leaving 13 bases between them. This CDR3 spans 14 amino acids. CDR1 is LNHDA, CDR2 SQIVND, per germline (reference sequence).

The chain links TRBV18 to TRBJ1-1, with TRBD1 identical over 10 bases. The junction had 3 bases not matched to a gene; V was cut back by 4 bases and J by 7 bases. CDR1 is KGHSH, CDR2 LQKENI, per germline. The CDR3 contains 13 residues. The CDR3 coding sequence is TGTGCCAGCTCACTCGGACAGGGGGATGAAGCTTTCTTT. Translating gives CASSLGQGDEAFF.

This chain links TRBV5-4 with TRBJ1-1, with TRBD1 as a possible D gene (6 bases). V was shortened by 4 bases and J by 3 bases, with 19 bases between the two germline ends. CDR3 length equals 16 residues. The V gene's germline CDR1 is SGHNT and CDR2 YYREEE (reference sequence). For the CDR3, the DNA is TGTGCCAGCAGCCTTGGCAGGGGACCTTCGGACACTGAAGCTTTCTTT. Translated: CASSLGRGPSDTEAFF.

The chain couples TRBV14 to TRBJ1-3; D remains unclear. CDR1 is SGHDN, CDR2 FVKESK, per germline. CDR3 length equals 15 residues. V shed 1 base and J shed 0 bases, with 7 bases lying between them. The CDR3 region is CASSQGAGSGNTIYF. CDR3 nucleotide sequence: TGTGCCAGCAGCCAAGGAGCAGGCTCTGGAAACACCATATATTTT.

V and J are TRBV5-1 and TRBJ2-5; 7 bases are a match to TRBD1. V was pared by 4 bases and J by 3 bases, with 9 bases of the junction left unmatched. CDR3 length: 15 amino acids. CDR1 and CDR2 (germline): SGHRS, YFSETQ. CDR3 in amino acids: CASSRTPGTEETQYF. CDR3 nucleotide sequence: TGCGCCAGCAGCCGAACCCCCGGGACAGAAGAGACCCAGTACTTC.

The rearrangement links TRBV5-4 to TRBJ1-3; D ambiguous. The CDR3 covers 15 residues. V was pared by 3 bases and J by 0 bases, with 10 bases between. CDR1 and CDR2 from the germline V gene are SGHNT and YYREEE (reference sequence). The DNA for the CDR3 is TGTGCCAGCAGCTCCTTCCCCTCCTCTGGAAACACCATATATTTT. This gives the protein CASSSFPSSGNTIYF.

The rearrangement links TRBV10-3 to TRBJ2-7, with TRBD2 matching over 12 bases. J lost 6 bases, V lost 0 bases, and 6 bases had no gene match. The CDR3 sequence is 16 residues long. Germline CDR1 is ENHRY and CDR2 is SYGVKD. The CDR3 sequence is CAISESSSGRAAEQYF. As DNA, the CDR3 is TGTGCCATCAGTGAGTCGTCTAGCGGGAGGGCGGCCGAGCAGTACTTC.

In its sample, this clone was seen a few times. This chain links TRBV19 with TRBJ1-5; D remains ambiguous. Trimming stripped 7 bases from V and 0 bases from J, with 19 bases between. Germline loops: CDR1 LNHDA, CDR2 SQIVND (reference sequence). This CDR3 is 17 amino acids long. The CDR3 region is CASTEYRAINSNQPQHF. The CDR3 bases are TGTGCCAGTACTGAGTACCGAGCAATCAATAGCAATCAGCCCCAGCATTTT.

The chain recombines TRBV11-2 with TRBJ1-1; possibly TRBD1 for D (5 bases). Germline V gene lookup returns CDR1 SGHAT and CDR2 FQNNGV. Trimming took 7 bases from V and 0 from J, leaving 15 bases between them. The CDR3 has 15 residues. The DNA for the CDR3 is TGTGCCAGCACGAAATCCGCAGGGCTGAACACTGAAGCTTTCTTT. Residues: CASTKSAGLNTEAFF.

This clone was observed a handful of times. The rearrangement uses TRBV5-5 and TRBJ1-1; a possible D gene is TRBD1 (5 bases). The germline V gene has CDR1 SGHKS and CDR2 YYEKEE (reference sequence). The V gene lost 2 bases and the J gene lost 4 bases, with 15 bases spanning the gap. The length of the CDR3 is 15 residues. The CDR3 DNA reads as TGTGCCAGCAGCTTCTCGGGGGGAGGTGGCACTGAAGCTTTCTTT. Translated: CASSFSGGGGTEAFF.

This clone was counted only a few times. The CDR3 loop reads CASSIKKNRETNEKLFF. The CDR3 DNA follows: TGTGCCAGCAGTATCAAGAAGAACAGGGAGACTAATGAAAAACTGTTTTTT. The chain uses TRBV6-4 and TRBJ1-4, with D tentatively TRBD1 (6 bases). Germline V gene data show CDR1 as MRHNA and CDR2 as SNTAGT. The CDR3 is 17 amino acids. V was cut by 5 bases and J by 2 bases, with 18 bases left in between.

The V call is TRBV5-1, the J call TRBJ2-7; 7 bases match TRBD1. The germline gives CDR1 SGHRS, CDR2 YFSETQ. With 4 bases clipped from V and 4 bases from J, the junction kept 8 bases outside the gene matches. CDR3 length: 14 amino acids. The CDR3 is CASSPGRTGYEQYF. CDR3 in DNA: TGCGCCAGCAGCCCCGGTCGGACAGGTTACGAGCAGTACTTC.

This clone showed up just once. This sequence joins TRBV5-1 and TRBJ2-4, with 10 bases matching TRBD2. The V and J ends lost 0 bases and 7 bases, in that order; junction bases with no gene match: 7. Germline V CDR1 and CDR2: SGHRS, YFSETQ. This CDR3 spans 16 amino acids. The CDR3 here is CASSLEVAGGGNIQYF. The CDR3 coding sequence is TGCGCCAGCAGCTTGGAAGTAGCGGGAGGTGGGAACATTCAGTACTTC.

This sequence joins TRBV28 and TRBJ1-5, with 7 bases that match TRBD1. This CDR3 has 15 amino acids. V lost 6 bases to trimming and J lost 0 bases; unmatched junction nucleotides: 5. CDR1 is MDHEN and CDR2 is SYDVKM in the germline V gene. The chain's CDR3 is CASSQDRSSNQPQHF. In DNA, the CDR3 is TGTGCCAGCAGCCAGGACAGGTCTAGCAATCAGCCCCAGCATTTT.

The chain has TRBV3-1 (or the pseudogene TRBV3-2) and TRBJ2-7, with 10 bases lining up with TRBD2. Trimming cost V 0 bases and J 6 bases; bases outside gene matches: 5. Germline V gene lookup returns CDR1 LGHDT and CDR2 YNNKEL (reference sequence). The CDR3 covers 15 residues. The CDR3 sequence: CASSQDIVAGGEQYF. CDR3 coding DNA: TGTGCCAGCAGCCAAGACATTGTAGCGGGAGGCGAGCAGTACTTC.